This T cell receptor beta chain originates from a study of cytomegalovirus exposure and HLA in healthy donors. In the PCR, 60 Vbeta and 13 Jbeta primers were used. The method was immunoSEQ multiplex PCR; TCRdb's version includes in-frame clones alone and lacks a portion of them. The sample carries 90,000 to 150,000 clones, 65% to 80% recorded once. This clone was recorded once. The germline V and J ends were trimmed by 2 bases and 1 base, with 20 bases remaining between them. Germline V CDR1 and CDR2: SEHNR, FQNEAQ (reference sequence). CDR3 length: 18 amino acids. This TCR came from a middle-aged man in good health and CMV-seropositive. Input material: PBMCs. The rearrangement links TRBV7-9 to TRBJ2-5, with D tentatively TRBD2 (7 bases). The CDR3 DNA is TGTGCCAGCAGCTTAAGGGGGGGCACCCAGGGTTTCCAAGAGACCCAGTACTTC. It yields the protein CASSLRGGTQGFQETQYF.